These T cell receptor beta chains were read from a single sample in a study of blood T cells in healthy people across ages. TCRdb reanalysed the 5' RACE reads using MiXCR and keeps one entry per CDR3 protein. The table shows around 780,000 distinct CDR3 sequences, with about 26% occurring only once. The sample also formed part of further work on T cells of mothers and their children.

Sequenced sample: blood. The receptors here all came from a boy aged 5-17 years in good health. Each CDR3 is given with its conserved first and last residue.

>16|TRBJ2-6|TRBV6-5
CASSYPRLGGANVLTF
>16|TRBJ2-2|TRBV7-9
CASSLFSGQPTGKLFF
>14|TRBJ2-7|TRBV3-1
CASSQGWTGDRQYF
>14|TRBJ2-2|TRBV9
CASSVGPDTGELFF
>15|TRBJ2-2|TRBV20-1
CSARRGLSNTGELFF
>13|TRBJ2-4|TRBV27
CASSFGGKNIQYF
>16|TRBJ1-6|TRBV30
CAWRATYTIYNSPLHF
>18|TRBJ2-4|TRBV7-9
CASSLPRDSHVAKNIQYF
>13|TRBJ1-1|TRBV4-1
CASSQEGETEAFF
>13|TRBJ1-2|TRBV5-1
CASRSDRGYGYTF
>13|TRBJ2-3|TRBV6-2/TRBV6-3
CAGTKAGGDTQYF
>15|TRBJ1-2|TRBV28
CASSLRGAGYGGYTF
>16|TRBJ2-1|TRBV28
CASNFTMESSYNEQFF
>12|TRBJ1-4|TRBV7-9
CASRMGEEKLFF
>15|TRBJ1-2|TRBV5-1
CASSLEVGRADGYTF
>12|TRBJ1-6|TRBV5-1
CASSLDRQALHF
>14|-|TRBV20-1
CSAPPRGGLREQFF
>14|TRBJ1-1|TRBV6-1
CASRETWDGTEAFF
>14|TRBJ2-7|TRBV4-1
CASSQGRYPYEQYF
>19|TRBJ2-3|TRBV20-1
CSARDPGLAGGNYTDTQYF
>15|TRBJ2-5|TRBV4-1
CASSQEGTYKETQYF
>14|TRBJ2-7|TRBV3-1
CASSLSGGAYEQYF
>14|TRBJ2-7|TRBV5-6
CASSLRVKWDEQYF
>13|-|TRBV29-1
CSVSGRMSYEQYF
>12|TRBJ2-5|TRBV30
CAWAEGGETQYF
>12|-|TRBV12-3/TRBV12-4
CASSLGVLEQFF
>12|TRBJ2-1|TRBV6-2/TRBV6-3
CASSRTGGAQFF
>14|TRBJ2-7|TRBV7-9
CASSLRFGGNEQYF
>17|TRBJ2-5|TRBV29-1
CSVEGDRGHEYQETQYF
>13|TRBJ1-1|TRBV27
CASSLYGGSEAFF
>16|-|TRBV6-6
CASSYSPLDSYNEQFF
>14|TRBJ1-5|TRBV25-1
CASSRAGGDQPQHF
>15|TRBJ2-3|TRBV7-6
CASSLVSAGGDTQYF
>16|-|TRBV11-2
CASSLISGVSSYEQYF
>16|TRBJ1-6|TRBV12-3/TRBV12-4
CASSFFDPGDNSPLHF